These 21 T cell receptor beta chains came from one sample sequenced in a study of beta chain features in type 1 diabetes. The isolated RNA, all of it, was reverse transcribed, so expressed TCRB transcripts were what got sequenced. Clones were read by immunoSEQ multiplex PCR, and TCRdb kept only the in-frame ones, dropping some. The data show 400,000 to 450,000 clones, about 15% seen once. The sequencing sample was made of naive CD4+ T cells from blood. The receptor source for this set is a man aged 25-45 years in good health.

CDR3 protein: CAWSDERKGRKPQHF. The CDR3 nucleotides read TGTGCCTGGAGTGACGAACGAAAGGGTCGGAAGCCCCAGCATTTT. The rearrangement uses TRBV30 and TRBJ1-5, with D unresolved. V lost 1 base to trimming and J lost 8 bases, with 18 bases between them. Per the germline V gene, CDR1 is GTSNPN and CDR2 is SVGIG (reference sequence). The length of the CDR3 is 15 residues.

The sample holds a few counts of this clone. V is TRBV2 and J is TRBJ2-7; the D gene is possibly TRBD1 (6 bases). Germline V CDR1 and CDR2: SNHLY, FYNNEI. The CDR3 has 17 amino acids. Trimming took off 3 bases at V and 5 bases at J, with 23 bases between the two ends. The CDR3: CASSDPDDRTLRNEQYV. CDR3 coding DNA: TGTGCCAGCAGTGACCCAGACGACAGGACTCTTAGAAACGAGCAGTACGTC.

The CDR3 sequence: CASSQDWTSGSYEQYF. The CDR3 coding sequence is TGCGCCAGCAGCCAAGATTGGACTAGCGGGTCCTACGAGCAGTACTTC. The rearrangement joins TRBV4-3 to TRBJ2-7, with 11 bases fitting TRBD2. Germline V gene lookup returns CDR1 LGHNA and CDR2 YSLEER. The J segment lost 1 base and the V segment lost 0 bases, leaving 2 bases of the junction unmatched. The CDR3 is 16 amino acids.

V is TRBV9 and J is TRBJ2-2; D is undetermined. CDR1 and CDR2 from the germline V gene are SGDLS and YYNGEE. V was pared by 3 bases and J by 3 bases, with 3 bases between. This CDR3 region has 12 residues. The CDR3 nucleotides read TGTGCCAGCAGCGCGTACACCGGGGAGCTGTTTTTT. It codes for CASSAYTGELFF.

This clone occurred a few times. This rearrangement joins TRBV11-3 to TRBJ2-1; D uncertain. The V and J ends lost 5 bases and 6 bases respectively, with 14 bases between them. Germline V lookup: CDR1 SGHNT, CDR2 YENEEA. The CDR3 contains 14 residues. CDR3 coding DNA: TGTGCCAGCAGCGAAAGTTTGAGCTTCAATGAGCAGTTCTTC. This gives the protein CASSESLSFNEQFF.

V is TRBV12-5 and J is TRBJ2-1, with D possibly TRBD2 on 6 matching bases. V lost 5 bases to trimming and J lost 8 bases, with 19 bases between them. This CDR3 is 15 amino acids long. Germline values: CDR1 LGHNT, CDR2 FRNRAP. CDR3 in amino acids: CASGPREAPRDEQFF. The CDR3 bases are TGTGCTAGTGGTCCCAGGGAGGCGCCCAGGGATGAGCAGTTCTTC.

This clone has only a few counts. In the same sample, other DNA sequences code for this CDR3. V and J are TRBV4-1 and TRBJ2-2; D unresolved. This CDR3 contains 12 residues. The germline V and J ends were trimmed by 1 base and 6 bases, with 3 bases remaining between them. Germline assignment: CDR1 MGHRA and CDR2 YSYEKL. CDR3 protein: CASSQVAGELFF. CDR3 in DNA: TGCGCCAGCAGCCAAGTAGCCGGGGAGCTGTTTTTT.

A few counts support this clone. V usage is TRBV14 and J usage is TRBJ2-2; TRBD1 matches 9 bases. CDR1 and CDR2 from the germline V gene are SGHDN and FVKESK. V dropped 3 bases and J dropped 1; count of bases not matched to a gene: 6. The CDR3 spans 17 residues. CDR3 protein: CASSQKPGQGNTGELFF. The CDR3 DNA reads TGTGCCAGCAGCCAGAAACCGGGACAGGGGAACACCGGGGAGCTGTTTTTT. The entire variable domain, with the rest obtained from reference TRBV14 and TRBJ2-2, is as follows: EAGVTQFPSHSVIEKGQTVTLRCDPISGHDNLYWYRRVMGKEIKFLLHFVKESKQDESGMPNNRFLAERTGGTYSTLKVQPAELEDSGVYFCASSQKPGQGNTGELFFGEGSRLTVL.

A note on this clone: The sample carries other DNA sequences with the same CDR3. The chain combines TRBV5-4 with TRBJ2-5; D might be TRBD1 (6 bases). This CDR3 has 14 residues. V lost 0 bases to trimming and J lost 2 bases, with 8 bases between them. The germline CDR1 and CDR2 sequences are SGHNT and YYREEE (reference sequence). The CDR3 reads CASSLGTEQETQYF. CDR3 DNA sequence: TGTGCCAGCAGCTTGGGGACAGAACAAGAGACCCAGTACTTC. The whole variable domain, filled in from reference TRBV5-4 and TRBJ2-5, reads ETGVTQSPTHLIKTRGQQVTLRCSSQSGHNTVSWYQQALGQGPQFIFQYYREEENGRGNFPPRFSGLQFPNYSSELNVNALELDDSALYLCASSLGTEQETQYFGPGTRLLVL.

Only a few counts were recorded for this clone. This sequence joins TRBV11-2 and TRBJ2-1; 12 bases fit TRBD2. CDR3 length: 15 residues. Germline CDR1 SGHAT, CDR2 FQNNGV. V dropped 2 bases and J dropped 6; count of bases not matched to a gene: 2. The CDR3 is CASSLLAGGFNEQFF. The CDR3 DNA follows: TGTGCCAGCAGCTTACTAGCGGGGGGGTTCAATGAGCAGTTCTTC.

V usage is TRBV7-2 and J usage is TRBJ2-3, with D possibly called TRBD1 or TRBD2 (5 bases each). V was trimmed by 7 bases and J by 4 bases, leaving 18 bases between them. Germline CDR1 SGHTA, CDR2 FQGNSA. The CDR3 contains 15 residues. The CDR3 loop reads CASTNEGRASDTQYF. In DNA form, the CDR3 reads TGTGCCAGCACGAACGAGGGGAGAGCCTCAGATACGCAGTATTTT.

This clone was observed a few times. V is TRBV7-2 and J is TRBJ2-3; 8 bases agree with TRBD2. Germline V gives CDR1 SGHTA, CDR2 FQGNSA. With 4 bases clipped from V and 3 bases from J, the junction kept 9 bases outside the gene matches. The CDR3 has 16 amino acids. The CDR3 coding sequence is TGTGCCAGCAGCTCTAAACCGGGACTAGAGACAGATACGCAGTATTTT. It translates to CASSSKPGLETDTQYF.

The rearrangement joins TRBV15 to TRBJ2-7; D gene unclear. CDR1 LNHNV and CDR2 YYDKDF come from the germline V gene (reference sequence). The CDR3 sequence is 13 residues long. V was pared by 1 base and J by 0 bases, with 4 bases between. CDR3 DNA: TGTGCCACCAGCAGAGGGACCTCCTACGAGCAGTACTTC. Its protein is CATSRGTSYEQYF.

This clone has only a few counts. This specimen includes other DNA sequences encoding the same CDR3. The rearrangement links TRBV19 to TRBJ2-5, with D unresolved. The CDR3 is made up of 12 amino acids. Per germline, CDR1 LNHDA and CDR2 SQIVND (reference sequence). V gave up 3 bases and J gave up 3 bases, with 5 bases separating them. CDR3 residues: CASSIGKETQYF. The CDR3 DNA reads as TGTGCCAGTAGTATTGGGAAAGAGACCCAGTACTTC.

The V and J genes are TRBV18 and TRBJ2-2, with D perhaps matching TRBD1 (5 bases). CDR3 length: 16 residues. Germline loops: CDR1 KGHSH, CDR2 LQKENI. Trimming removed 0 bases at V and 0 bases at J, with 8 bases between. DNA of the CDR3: TGTGCCAGCTCACCACCGGGCAGGGCGAACACCGGGGAGCTGTTTTTT. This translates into CASSPPGRANTGELFF.

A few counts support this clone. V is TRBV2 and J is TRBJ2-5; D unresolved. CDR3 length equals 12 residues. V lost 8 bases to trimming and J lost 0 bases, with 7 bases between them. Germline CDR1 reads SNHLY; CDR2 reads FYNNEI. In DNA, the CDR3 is TGTGCCAGCGTGCGGTACCAAGAGACCCAGTACTTC. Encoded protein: CASVRYQETQYF.

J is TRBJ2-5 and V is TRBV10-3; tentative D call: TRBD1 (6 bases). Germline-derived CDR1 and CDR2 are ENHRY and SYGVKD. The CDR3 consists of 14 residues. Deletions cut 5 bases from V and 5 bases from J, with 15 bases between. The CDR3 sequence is CAISNLGTRETQYF. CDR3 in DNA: TGTGCCATCAGTAATCTGGGGACACGGGAGACCCAGTACTTC.

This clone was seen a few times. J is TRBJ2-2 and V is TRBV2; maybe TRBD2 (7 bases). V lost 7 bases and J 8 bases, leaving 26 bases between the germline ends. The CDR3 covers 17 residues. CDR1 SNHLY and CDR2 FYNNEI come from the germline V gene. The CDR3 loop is CASTVGAGALRTGELFF. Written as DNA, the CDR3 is TGTGCCAGCACGGTGGGTGCGGGGGCACTCCGAACAGGGGAGCTGTTTTTT.

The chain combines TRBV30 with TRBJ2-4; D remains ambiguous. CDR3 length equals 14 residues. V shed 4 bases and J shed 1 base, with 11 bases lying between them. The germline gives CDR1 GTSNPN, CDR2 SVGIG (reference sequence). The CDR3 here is CAWTPPNAKNIQYF. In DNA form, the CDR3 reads TGTGCCTGGACCCCGCCTAACGCCAAAAACATTCAGTACTTC.

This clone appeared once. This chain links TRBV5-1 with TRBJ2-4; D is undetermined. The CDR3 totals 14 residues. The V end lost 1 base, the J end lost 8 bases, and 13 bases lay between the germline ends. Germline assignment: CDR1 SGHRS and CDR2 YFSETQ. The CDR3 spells CASSLRRGSDIQYF. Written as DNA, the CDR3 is TGCGCCAGCAGCTTGCGGCGAGGTTCGGACATTCAGTACTTC.

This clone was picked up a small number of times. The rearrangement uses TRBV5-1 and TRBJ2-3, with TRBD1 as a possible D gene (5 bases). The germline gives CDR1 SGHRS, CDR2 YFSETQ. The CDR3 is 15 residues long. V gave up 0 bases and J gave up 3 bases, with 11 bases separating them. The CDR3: CASSLGGIRTDTQYF. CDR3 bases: TGCGCCAGCAGCTTGGGGGGCATTCGGACAGATACGCAGTATTTT.